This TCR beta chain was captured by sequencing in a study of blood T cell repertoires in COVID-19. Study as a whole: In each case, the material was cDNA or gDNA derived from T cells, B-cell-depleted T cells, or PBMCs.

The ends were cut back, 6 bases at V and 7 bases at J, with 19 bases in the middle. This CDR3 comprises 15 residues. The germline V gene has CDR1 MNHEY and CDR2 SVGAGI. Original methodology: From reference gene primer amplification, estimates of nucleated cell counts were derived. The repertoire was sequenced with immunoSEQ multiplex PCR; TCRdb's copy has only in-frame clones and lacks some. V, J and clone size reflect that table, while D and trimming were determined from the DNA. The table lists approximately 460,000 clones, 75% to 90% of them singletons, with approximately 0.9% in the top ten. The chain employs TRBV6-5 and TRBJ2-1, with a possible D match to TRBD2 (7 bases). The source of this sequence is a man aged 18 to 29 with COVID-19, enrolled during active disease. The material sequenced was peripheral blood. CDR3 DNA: TGTGCCAGCAGAATCGATAGGGGGGGTGCGAATGAGCAGTTCTTC. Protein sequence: CASRIDRGGANEQFF.